This T cell receptor (beta chain) appears in the sequencing data of a study of STAT3 mutations in large granular lymphocyte leukemia (dated by TCRdb to between 2018 and 2020). With regard to the full study: About half of the T-LGLL patients who underwent longitudinal sequencing carried canonical activating STAT3 mutations. Over half of the T-LGLL patients were given one or more immunosuppressive therapy regimens, and 40% of those treated had a hematologic response. Patients with T-cell large granular lymphocyte leukemia underwent serial deep sequencing of TCRbeta CDR3 and STAT3 to reconstruct clonal hierarchy and dynamics. From an initial cohort of hundreds of LGL patients, 15 to 20 representative T-LGLL cases were chosen for longitudinal sequencing of TCRbeta and STAT3. As controls within the study, a couple of patients with natural killer LGL leukemia were also sequenced longitudinally. Patients were sequenced at 4 time points on average, with the number of samplings per patient ranging from 2 to 8. Overall study outcomes, separate from this receptor: Persisting codominant clonotypes in some patients meant a small but highly pathogenic clone may have been missed. In 6 of 18 patients, TCR clonotype switching occurred after therapy, and every newly emerging clone was STAT3 wild type. Several patients had a dominant TCR clone burden greater than the STAT3 mutant burden, which suggests that the STAT3 mutation arose secondarily within a clone that had already expanded. Variable intervals between samplings and differing treatment regimens complicated linking therapy response to changes in TCR clonal burden. Because no samples were available when a clone first appeared, clonal expansion was inferred from samplings taken at other points. All T-LGLL patients had at least one immunodominant TCRbeta clonotype, and roughly half had multiple immunodominant subclonotypes.

TCRbeta libraries were sequenced on an Illumina MiSeq, averaging approximately 44,000 productive templates per sample. Using multiplex PCR amplification, the immunoSEQ assay generated the TCRbeta CDR3 libraries. Per the original workflow: Repertoire diversity was calculated as previously defined, with values near 0 taken to indicate extremely monoclonal samples. TCRdb holds this immuneACCESS table with in-frame rearrangements only. Some clones are missing; in checked studies, unresolved V genes explain under half, and the rest has no known cause. Clone size and the V and J calls come from that table; the DNA yielded D and trimming. Present in this sample are roughly 35,000 clones, approximately 90% of which were seen just once. Roughly 0.4% of the sample comes from the top ten. About this clone: Its specific antigen is unknown. There are no base qualities to consult, and no much larger clone falls within one base.

DNA was extracted from blood mononuclear cells, and the same DNA was used for both TCR and STAT3 sequencing. CDR1 and CDR2 were assigned from the germline V gene (reference sequence) as LNHNV and YYDKDF. V is shortened by 3 bases, J by 5 bases, and the region joining them spans 19 bases. The CDR3 covers 16 residues, taking in both the cysteine and the phenylalanine. The kept DNA is CDR3 alone, 48 bases in frame from the first base. The V and J segments used are TRBV15 and TRBJ2-5; the D assignment is uncertain and may be TRBD1 or TRBD2, with 5 bases supporting each. The origin of this receptor is a human donor with T large granular lymphocyte leukemia. Some clones in this sample may be carry-over from other donors' samples. The sample comprised PBMCs. The CDR3 has the sequence CATSSNRDVLGETQYF. In nucleotides, the sequence is TGTGCCACCAGCAGTAACCGGGACGTCCTTGGGGAGACCCAGTACTTC.